This TCR beta chain emerged from a study of shared clonotypes between healthy human individuals (dated by TCRdb to the early 2020s). As for the study more broadly: Three men and a couple of women, aged 18 to 49 years, made up the cohort. Per donor, three plates each were used for CD4 naive and CD4 memory, two for CD8 naive, and one for CD8 memory. The study deeply sequenced blood TCR repertoires of about five healthy adults to estimate repertoire size and the extent of clonotype sharing between individuals. To increase sequencing depth and limit assay-specific biases, TCR repertoire library preparation and sequencing were carried out by different laboratories using diverse techniques. Between about 0.8 and 8.9 billion PBMCs per donor were obtained by leukapheresis. Results and caveats for the whole study, not just this receptor: Sampling was limited to blood, and TCR repertoires in tissue likely differ from TCR repertoires in blood. Approximately 4.8% of naive CD4, 3.5% of naive CD8, 2% to 2.5% of memory CD4, and approximately 0.39% of memory CD8 clonotypes were shared across several donors. Incomplete sequencing was indicated by rarefaction of sorted-subset datasets, despite the large sequencing depth. Pairwise subsampling indicated that sequencing depth was expected to affect the degree of clonotype sharing among donors. Compared with non-shared clonotypes, the clonotypes found in all four sorted-subset donors had higher generation probabilities. Estimated clonotype richness was generally larger for naive than for memory subsets. The genetic and exposure-history diversity represented was limited by the small number of donors.

In this sample, this clone turned up a few times. It lacks a known antigen. Base qualities are not provided; no much larger clone lies one nucleotide away. CDR1 and CDR2 were assigned from the germline V gene as MNHNS and SASEGT. From its cysteine to its phenylalanine, the CDR3 spans 13 amino acids. Just CDR3 DNA is preserved here, 39 bases in frame from base 1. V and J are trimmed by 6 bases and 5 bases, and the gene matches miss 7 bases of the junction. CD8 naive samples were obtained by positive selection for CCR7 among CD45RO-negative cells, yielding a CD45RA+CCR7+ population from which TemRA cells were excluded. The donors were healthy, HIV-negative adults who had no recently reported acute infections or vaccinations. Only Caucasian adults living in Nashville, Tennessee, USA were represented among the donors. After blood collection by leukapheresis, PBMCs were isolated using Ficoll-Histopaque density gradient centrifugation and then cryopreserved in the vapor phase of liquid nitrogen. Purity and quantity of every magnetically sorted T cell population were checked by analytical flow cytometry. From each sorted fraction, genomic DNA was isolated and quantified by UV absorbance on a Nanodrop 2000c.

Using the deep immunoSEQ assay, multiplex PCR amplified TCR CDR3 regions from genomic DNA. Genomic DNA extracted from each cell subset was distributed evenly over all wells of several immunoSEQ 96-well plates, and each plate served as one replicate. For sorted subsets, roughly 200 ng of genomic DNA, equivalent to roughly 33,000 T cell genomes, went into each replicate PCR. The purified libraries were quantified using a Qubit 3.0 fluorometer, sized with a Bioanalyzer 2100, and then quantified again using the KAPA Library Quantification kit. Each immunoSEQ 96-well plate was sequenced on its own single-read 150-cycle Illumina NextSeq 550 flow cell. The paper's processing steps were these. Because the immunoSEQ output included only junctional sequences and no quality scores, the filtering could not be the same as the filtering used for full-length reads. Sequences were annotated with PyIR, a Python wrapper for IgBLAST v1.9, and V/J genes and CDR3 were assigned using IMGT germline references. Reads were filtered out if the reads had weak V/J assignments (E-value above 1e-6), no CDR3, stop codons, out-of-frame junctions, or ambiguous translated residues. A V3J clonotype was defined by an identical inferred V gene, J gene, and CDR3 amino acid sequence. The percentage overlap between two repertoires was calculated by dividing the number of shared unique clonotypes by the size of the smaller repertoire. Three approaches were used to assess repertoire richness: RTK rarefaction, the Chao1 estimator, and Recon v2.1 estimates of unobserved clonotypes. OLGA was used to compute generation probabilities for all TCRbeta clonotypes that the gDNA method yielded from a handful of donors. The table was pulled from immuneACCESS by TCRdb, which kept in-frame rearrangements only. Such tables lose some clones; where checked, under half of the loss comes from unresolved V genes, and the rest has no known cause. D and trimming were read from the DNA, whereas the V and J calls and clone size are those reported in that table. The sample profile shows about 2.2 million clones; around 93% of them were found once. The ten largest make up roughly 1.7% of the sample.

The sequence derives from a man aged 18-30 years in good health. Some clones in this sample may be carry-over from other donors' samples. The rearrangement joined TRBV6-1 to TRBJ2-7; 7 of the junction bases match TRBD1. Sequencing input: naive CD8+ T cells from PBMCs. Reading the label with the study, this specimen's cell subset or site is: CD45RA+CCR7+. The CDR3 is CASRGGLNHEQYF. The nucleotides are TGTGCCAGCAGAGGGGGCCTAAACCACGAGCAGTACTTC.